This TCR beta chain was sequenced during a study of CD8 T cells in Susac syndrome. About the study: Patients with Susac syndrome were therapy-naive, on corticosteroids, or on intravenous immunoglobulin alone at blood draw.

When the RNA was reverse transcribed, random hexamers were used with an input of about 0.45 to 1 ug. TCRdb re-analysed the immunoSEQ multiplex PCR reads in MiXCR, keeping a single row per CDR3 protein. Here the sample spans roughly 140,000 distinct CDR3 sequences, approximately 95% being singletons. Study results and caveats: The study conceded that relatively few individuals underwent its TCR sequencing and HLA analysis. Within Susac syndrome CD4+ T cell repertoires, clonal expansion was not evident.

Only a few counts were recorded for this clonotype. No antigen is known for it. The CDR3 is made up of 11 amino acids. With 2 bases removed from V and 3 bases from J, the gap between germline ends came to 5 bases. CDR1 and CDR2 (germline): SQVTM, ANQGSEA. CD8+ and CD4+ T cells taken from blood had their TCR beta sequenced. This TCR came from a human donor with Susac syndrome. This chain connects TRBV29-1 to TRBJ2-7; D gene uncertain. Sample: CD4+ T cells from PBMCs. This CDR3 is CSVEQNYEQYF. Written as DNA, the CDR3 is TGCAGCGTTGAACAGAACTACGAGCAGTACTTC.